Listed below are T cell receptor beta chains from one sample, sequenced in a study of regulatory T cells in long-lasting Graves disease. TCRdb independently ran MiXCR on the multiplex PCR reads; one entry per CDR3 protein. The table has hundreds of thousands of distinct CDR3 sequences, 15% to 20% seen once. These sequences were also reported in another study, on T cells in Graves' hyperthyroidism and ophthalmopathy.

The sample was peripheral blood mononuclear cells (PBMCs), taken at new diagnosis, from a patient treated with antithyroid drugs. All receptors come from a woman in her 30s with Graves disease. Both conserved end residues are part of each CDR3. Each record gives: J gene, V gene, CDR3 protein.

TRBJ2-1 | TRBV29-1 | CSVGGSGGGRYNEQFF
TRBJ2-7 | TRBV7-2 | CASSLEGGLFYEQYF
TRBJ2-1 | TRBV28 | CASTQKTSGRALRWNEQFF
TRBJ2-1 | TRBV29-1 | CSVGGRYNEQFF
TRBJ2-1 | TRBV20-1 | CSASKGVTYNEQFF
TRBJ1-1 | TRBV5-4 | CASSFSPFEAFF
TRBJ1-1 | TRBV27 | CASSQDGIFEPNTEAFF
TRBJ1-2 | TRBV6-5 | CASSYGRYGYTF
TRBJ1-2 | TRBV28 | CASSLLTGGYTF
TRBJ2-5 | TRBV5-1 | CASSPRRSQGTGETQYF
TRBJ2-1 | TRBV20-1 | CSARDEQGTYLHEQFF
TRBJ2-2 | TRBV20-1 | CSAQREGSTGELFF
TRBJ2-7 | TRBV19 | CASSIFMGNSYEQYF
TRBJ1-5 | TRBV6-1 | CASSEDRGVQPQHF
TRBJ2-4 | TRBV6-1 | CASQPTLGGGKNIQYF
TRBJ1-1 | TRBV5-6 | CASIPLNGGQAFF
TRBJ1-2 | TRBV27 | CASSLSGAIYGYTF
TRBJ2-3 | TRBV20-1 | CSAGTTTDTQYF
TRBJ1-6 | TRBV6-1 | CASRLTGGAISNSPLHF
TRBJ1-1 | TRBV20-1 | CSARAIRGRVMNTEAFF
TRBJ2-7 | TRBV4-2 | CASSQAGTGGSFREQYF
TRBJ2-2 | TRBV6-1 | CASSPQARGRTGELFF
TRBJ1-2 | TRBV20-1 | CSAGSYGYTF
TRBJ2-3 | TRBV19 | CASTHQTGTGSPDTQYF
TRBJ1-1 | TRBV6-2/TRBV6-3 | CAAQGPMNTEAFF
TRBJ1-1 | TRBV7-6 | CASSRSYSTEAFF
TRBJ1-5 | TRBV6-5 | CASSYSGGSNQPQHF
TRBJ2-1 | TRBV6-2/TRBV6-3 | CASRELAGGIYEQFF
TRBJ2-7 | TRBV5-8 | CASRTRDRASSYEQYF
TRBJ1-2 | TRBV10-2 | CASSGVHSQSYGYTF
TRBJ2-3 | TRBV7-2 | CASSVGASGSSPDTQYF
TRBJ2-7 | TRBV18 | CASSPGDSYYLEQYF
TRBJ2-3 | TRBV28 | CASSGGLLLADTASTDTQYF
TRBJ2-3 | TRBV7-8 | CASSSRLVGDTQYF
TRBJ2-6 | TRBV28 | CASSLWGQGTSGANVLTF
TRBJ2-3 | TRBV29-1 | CSVEPGADTQYF
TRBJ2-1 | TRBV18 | CASSPPWAGSYNEQFF
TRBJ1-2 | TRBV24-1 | CATSDSWGSPNYGYTF
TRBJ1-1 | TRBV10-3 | CATALGGMNTEAFF
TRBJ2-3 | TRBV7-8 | CASSFEGHTPTDTQYF
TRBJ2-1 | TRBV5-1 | CASSQTSDYNEQFF
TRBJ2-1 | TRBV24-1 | CATSDLSDGGNEQFF
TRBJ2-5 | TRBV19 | CASSIAVAGNDQETQYF
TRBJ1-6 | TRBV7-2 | CASSLFTGTGGSPLHF
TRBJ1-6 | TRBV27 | CASSLGQGDSPLHF
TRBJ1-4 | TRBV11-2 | CASSYEGQGSEKLFF
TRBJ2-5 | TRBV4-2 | CASSQDRDREETQYF
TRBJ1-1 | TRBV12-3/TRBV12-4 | CASSYQQGYTEAFF
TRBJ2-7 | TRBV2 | CASSRIPGAPGEQYF
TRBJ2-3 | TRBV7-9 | CASSLVASVFTDTQYF
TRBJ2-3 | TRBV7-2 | CASRLAGGRADTQYF
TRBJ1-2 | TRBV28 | CASISVANYGYTF
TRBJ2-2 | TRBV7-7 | CASSLAPGNTGELFF
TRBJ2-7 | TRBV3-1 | CASSQDVFEQYF
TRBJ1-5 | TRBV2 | CASRPDRGPQPQHF
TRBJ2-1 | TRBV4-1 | CASSQDMDNEQFF
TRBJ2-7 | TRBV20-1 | CSALTENSYEQYF
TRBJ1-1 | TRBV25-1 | CASSARVQEAFF
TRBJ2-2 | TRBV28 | CACGVAGVGGELFF
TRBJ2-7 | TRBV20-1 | CSANRPLQLEQYF